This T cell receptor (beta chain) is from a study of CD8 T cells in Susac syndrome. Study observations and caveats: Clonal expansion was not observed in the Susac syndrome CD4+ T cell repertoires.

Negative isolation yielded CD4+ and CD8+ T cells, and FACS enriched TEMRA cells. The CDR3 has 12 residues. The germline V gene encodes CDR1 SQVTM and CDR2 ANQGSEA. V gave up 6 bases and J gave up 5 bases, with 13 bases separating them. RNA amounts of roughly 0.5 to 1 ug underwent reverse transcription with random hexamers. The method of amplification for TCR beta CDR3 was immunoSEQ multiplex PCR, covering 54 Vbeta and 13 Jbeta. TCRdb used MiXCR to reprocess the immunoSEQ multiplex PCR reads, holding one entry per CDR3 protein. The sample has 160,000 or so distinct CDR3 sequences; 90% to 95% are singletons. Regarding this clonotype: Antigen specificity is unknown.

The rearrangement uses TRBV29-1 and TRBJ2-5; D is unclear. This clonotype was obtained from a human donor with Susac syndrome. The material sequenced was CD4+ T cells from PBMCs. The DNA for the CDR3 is TGCAGCGTCCTCAGCGTGGCGGAGACCCAGTACTTC. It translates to CSVLSVAETQYF. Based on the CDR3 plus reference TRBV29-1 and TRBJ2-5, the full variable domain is SAVISQKPSRDICQRGTSLTIQCQVDSQVTMMFWYRQQPGQSLTLIATANQGSEATYESGFVIDKFPISRPNLTFSTLTVSNMSPEDSSIYLCSVLSVAETQYFGPGTRLLVL.